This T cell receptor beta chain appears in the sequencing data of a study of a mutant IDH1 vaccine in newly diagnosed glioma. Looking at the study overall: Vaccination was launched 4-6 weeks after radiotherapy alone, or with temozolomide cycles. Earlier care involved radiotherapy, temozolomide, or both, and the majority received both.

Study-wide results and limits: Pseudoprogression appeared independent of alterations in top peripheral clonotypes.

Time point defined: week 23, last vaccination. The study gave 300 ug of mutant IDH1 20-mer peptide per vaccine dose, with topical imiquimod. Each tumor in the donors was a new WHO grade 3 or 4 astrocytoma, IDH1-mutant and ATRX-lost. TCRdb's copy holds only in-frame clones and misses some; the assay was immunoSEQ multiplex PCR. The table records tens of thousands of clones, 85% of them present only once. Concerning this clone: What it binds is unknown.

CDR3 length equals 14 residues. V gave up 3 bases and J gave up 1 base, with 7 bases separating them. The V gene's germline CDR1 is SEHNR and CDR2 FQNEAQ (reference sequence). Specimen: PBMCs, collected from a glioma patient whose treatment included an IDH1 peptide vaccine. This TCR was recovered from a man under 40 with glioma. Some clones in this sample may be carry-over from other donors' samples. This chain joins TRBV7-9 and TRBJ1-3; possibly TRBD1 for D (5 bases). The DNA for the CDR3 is TGTGCCAGCAGCTTGGGGGTTTCTGGAAACACCATATATTTT. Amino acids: CASSLGVSGNTIYF.